This T cell receptor (beta chain) was retrieved from a study of blood T cells in healthy people across ages. With 4 bases clipped from V and 2 bases from J, the junction kept 13 bases outside the gene matches. There are 18 residues in the CDR3. CDR1 is MGHRA, CDR2 YSYEKL, per germline. Combining a sample-barcoded 5' primer with a J-beta primer mix, a second PCR ran for roughly 7 to 11 cycles. MiXCR, run by TCRdb on the 5' RACE reads, gives a single entry per CDR3 protein. Here the sample spans about 970,000 distinct CDR3 sequences, about 53% being singletons. The chain uses TRBV4-1 and TRBJ2-3; TRBD2 matches at 9 bases. The TCR comes from a woman aged 55-70 years in good health. The sequenced material came from blood. CDR3 sequence: CASSLVRGRASSTDTQYF. CDR3 in DNA: TGCGCCAGCAGCCTGGTCCGCGGGAGGGCCTCATCCACAGATACGCAGTATTTT.